This T cell receptor beta chain was captured in a study of CD8 T cells in ankylosing spondylitis. General study findings and limits: Earlier literature documents some of the motif variants in reactive arthritis synovial fluid and blood. Peripheral blood held disease-linked clones only at relatively low frequency, and these were CD8+. Reported data indicate significant enrichment of disease-linked clones within matched ankylosing spondylitis synovial fluid. Made up of eight or nine highly homologous variants, a TCR beta motif appeared characteristic of ankylosing spondylitis blood.

Molecular-barcoded quantitative 5'-RACE produced these TCR beta libraries. TCRdb re-called the 5' RACE reads with MiXCR, one entry per CDR3 protein. The data show over 600,000 distinct CDR3 sequences, with roughly 19% seen just once and around 20% held by the top ten. Regarding this clonotype: Antigen unknown.

The sample was blood, either unsorted or a sorted T cell fraction (not recorded which). This TCR derives from a male donor with ankylosing spondylitis.

The CDR3 DNA is TGTGCCAGCAGCTTTAGCGGGAGTCGCGGCACCGGGGAGCTGTTTTTT. Translation: CASSFSGSRGTGELFF. The chain uses TRBV5-5 and TRBJ2-2, with TRBD2 identical over 9 bases. CDR1 is SGHKS and CDR2 is YYEKEE in the germline V gene (reference sequence). The CDR3 spans 16 residues. Trimming at V came to 2 bases and at J to 4 bases, leaving 6 bases not matched to a gene.